This T cell receptor (beta chain) derives from a study of beta chain features in type 1 diabetes. Points from the study as a whole: All four CD4+ subsets of Type 1 diabetes patients contained TCRB CDR3s that were moderately but significantly shorter. Type 1 diabetes patients showed fewer insertions and more deletions at VDJ junctions.

Concerning this clone: Its antigen is as yet unknown.

Between the trimmed V and J ends, which lost 2 bases and 1 base, there was a span of 3 bases. CDR1 and CDR2 (germline): SQVTM, ANQGSEA. This CDR3 contains 12 residues. Every isolated RNA sample was fully reverse transcribed, so sequencing captured expressed TCRB transcripts. Several million reads on average were seen across naive, central memory and regulatory T cell samples. Clones were read by immunoSEQ multiplex PCR, and TCRdb kept only the in-frame ones, dropping some. The data hold 600,000 to 700,000 clones, with approximately 13% observed a single time. The authors took one heparinised blood draw, averaging approximately 120 mL, from each donor.

This TCR came from a man aged 25 to 40 with type 1 diabetes. Source material: naive CD4+ T cells from blood. The chain employs TRBV29-1 and TRBJ1-3, with D hard to call. For the CDR3, the DNA is TGCAGCGTTGAAACGTCTGGAAACACCATATATTTT. This gives the protein CSVETSGNTIYF.